Given below is one T cell receptor (beta chain) in context. Its specific antigen is unknown. The input lacks base qualities; no much larger clone sits a single base away. This entry is derived from a study of cytomegalovirus exposure and HLA in healthy donors (dated 2017 in TCRdb). Notes on the research overall: In an earlier analysis of some 610 of the donors, 250 to 350 Gb of sequence data and 90 million to 120 million unique TCR beta sequences from 150 million to 200 million T cells were reported. Roughly 300 gigabases of sequencing data and around 80 million unique TCR sequences made up an early release that covered about 640 HLA-typed donors. Of the 350 to 400 genotyped donors, over 70% fell in the genetic ancestry cluster associated with self-reported Caucasian donors. The study aimed to test whether cataloging public T cell receptors could reveal signatures of past pathogen exposure. The study profiled the T cell repertoires of approximately 700 subjects by immunosequencing and related them to cytomegalovirus serostatus. A separate validation cohort of approximately 130 different subjects was used in addition to the roughly 720-subject first cohort. To predict cytomegalovirus infection status, the study brought together high-throughput TCR immunosequencing, statistical association of individual TCRs with disease status, and machine learning. A later analysis re-examined previously published TCR beta repertoires from more than 550 donors and added high-resolution HLA genotyping to investigate patterns of TCR occurrence. The later analysis used no new phenotypic data to find candidate immune exposures, relying instead on TCR beta sequences and their occurrence across donors. An earlier analysis of 587 of the donors used high-throughput TCR beta sequencing to judge whether each TCR beta V gene segment behaved as functional or pseudogenic. Donor age, sex, ethnicity and CMV serostatus were collected together with the repertoire data. In a later genetic analysis, genome-wide SNP genotypes for about 55% of the roughly 700 donors were used, and that subset was treated as a discovery cohort. All discovery cohort repertoires had been generated on a single sequencing platform. HLA typing included class I and class II loci at four-digit resolution. Typing coverage varied by locus: roughly 620-640 donors for A, B, C, DRB1 and DQB1; under 550 for DQA1; around 570 for DPA1; roughly 450 for DPB1. Four to six DR-DQ haplotypes were handled as single units for association and clustering because linkage in the cohort was strong. Among around 400 genotyped donors of the cohort, an average of roughly 230,000 unique TCR beta nucleotide sequences was sequenced per donor, of which roughly 18% were non-productive. General study outcomes and caveats: Presence/absence analyses assumed roughly uniform sequencing depth across donors, an assumption that may not hold. Over 15 rarely observed V segments, including chromosome 9 orphons, were excluded from the earlier analysis of some 590 of the donors because counts were too low. According to a later genetic analysis, donors in an Asian-associated ancestry cluster had fewer N-insertions in productive TCRs than the roughly 670-donor mean. A later analysis found that most CMV-associated TCR beta chains appeared HLA-restricted, with HLA associations seemingly driven largely by CMV exposure. In an earlier analysis of around 500 of the donors, most TCR beta V segments appeared in productive rearrangements about 87% or about 30% of the time, broadly matching IMGT annotations. The study gave a list of about 150 TCR beta chains associated with cytomegalovirus. A further reported finding was that TCR beta sequences accurately predicted the HLA-A and HLA-B alleles for most subjects in the first cohort. Some IMGT-functional V segments, including TRBV6-2 and TRBV6-3, could not be distinguished by the 87-base-pair reads and were therefore excluded. A later analysis associated about 18,000 TCR beta sequences with specific HLA alleles at a false discovery rate of 0.05. The cohort was sequenced for TCR beta chains only, and without alpha or paired-chain data the features that could be detected were limited. In a later genetic analysis, a missense DCLRE1C variant was associated with V-gene and J-gene trimming of TCR beta chains, and the association was replicated in an independent cohort. Linkage disequilibrium might explain the correlated functional status among segregating V segments, but an unknown experimental factor could not be ruled out. HLA typing was unavailable for some donors at each locus, so association tests used only the typed subset. A cluster of highly shared sequence variants was judged likely to be a technical artifact of the sequencing pipeline. A few of the identified cytomegalovirus-associated TCR beta chains were confirmed in vitro to be specific for cytomegalovirus antigens. When HLA alleles, especially DR and DQ, strongly co-occurred, TCR associations were difficult to assign to individual alleles. Across donors, most TCR sequences were observed very rarely, whereas some public TCRs were present in many individuals. According to a later analysis, TCR association rates differed among HLA loci, with DRB1 alleles showing the most associated TCRs and HLA-C alleles showing the fewest. CMV serostatus was the only immune exposure information available for the cohort. According to a later analysis, parvovirus B19, influenza, CMV and Epstein-Barr virus appeared linked to several top co-occurrence clusters. Cytomegalovirus status was reported to be diagnosed by the classifier with high specificity and sensitivity in both the original and validation cohorts. In a later analysis, HLA-associated TCR beta chains were found to be more clonally expanded and to have lower generation probabilities than equally common non-associated chains. It was suggested by the authors that the approach could potentially be generalized to other disease states and immunological phenotypes.

The library was obtained by the immunoSEQ multiplex PCR assay. The multiplex PCR relied on a mix of 60 forward primers for TCR Vbeta segments and 13 reverse primers for TCR Jbeta segments. A multiplex PCR assay on genomic DNA amplified the CDR3 region of rearranged TCR beta genes. The Illumina HiSeq System was used to sequence the amplified TCR beta libraries as 87-base-pair reads. As for the authors' bioinformatics: Across the roughly 640 repertoires, a later analysis counted 80 million or so unique TCR beta chains, roughly 11 million of which were shared by at least two donors. Raw reads were error-corrected and collapsed into unique sequences by a nearest-neighbor algorithm in which closely related sequences were merged to remove PCR and sequencing errors. V, D and J gene segments were assigned by aligning CDR3 sequences to IMGT reference sequences. Each retained sequence needed at least a six-nucleotide match to both a V gene segment and a J gene segment. A rearrangement was called productive if the CDR3 had no stop codons and remained in frame with V and J, and every other rearrangement was called non-productive. Following IMGT convention, CDR3 was defined as the stretch from the second conserved V-encoded cysteine to the conserved J-encoded phenylalanine. Sequences without an unambiguous match to a single V gene segment were excluded from the earlier analysis of 450 to 650 of the donors. An earlier analysis of 500 to 600 of the donors classified V segments as functional when productive rearrangements were above 56.7% and as segregating when the standard deviation between donors was above 5%. A statistical classification framework was developed to diagnose cytomegalovirus status using the catalog of TCR beta chain sequences. V and J gene assignment, in a later analysis, came from comparing TCR nucleotide sequences with IMGT/GENE-DB human TR gene sequences. The TCRdist pipeline was used in a later analysis to assign CDR3 sequences and most-parsimonious VDJ recombination scenarios. A later analysis defined each TCR beta chain by its CDR3 amino acid sequence plus V-gene family, and excluded reads lacking a unique V-gene family. A later analysis removed over 500 highly shared, low-generation-probability nucleotide sequences to deal with suspected cross-contamination and a sequencing artifact. In a later analysis, a clonal expansion index was calculated for each public chain from normalized within-repertoire ranks of inferred template counts. Generation probabilities in a later analysis came from a VDJ recombination model fitted to out-of-frame rearrangements, and those results were checked against IGoR. Hypergeometric tests were used in a later analysis to score TCR-TCR, TCR-HLA and TCR-CMV co-occurrence, with a repertoire-size bias correction applied to the TCR pairs. To estimate false discovery rates, a later analysis permuted the HLA or CMV assignments 20 times. A later analysis grouped co-occurring TCRs with DBSCAN, adding TCRdist sequence similarity when clustering within HLA-allele-positive subsets. Repertoires with fewer than 30,000 or more than 120,000 public chains were left out of co-occurrence clustering, as were a few repertoires with anomalous nucleotide sharing. TCRdb took this table from immuneACCESS and kept in-frame rearrangements with V and J called. Such tables lack part of the clones; where checked against another copy, unresolved V genes explain under half of the gap, and the rest is unexplained. That table furnishes V, J and clone size, whereas the DNA furnished D and trimming. The table for this sample lists about 140,000 clones; approximately 82% of them were counted only once. The top ten constitute more than 2.5% of the sample.

The CDR1 and CDR2 encoded by the germline V gene (reference sequence) are MNHEY and SMNVEV. The CDR3 contains 13 residues, cysteine and phenylalanine counted. Only CDR3 DNA is held: 39 bases, read in frame from base 1. V is shortened by 4 bases, J by 6 bases, and the region joining them spans 9 bases. The cohort was made up of around 720 healthy bone marrow donors. Cohort members were all nominally healthy when sampled, although unrecorded immune exposures were likely present. The donor was CMV seropositive and was included in the group of some 290 seropositive cohort members. A peripheral blood sample was collected from each donor, and TCR beta sequencing was performed on peripheral blood mononuclear cells. Genomic DNA extraction from the blood cell samples was performed with the Qiagen DNeasy Blood Extraction Kit.

Sample: PBMCs. The V and J segments used are TRBV27 and TRBJ1-4; a tentative D call is TRBD1 (5 bases match). The TCR comes from a young man in good health and CMV-seropositive. The CDR3 region: CASSWGGYEKLFF. At the DNA level, the sequence is TGTGCCAGCAGTTGGGGCGGATATGAAAAACTGTTTTTT.